These 15 T cell receptor beta chains originate from one sample sequenced in a study of T cells in Graves' hyperthyroidism and ophthalmopathy. RNA transcripts provided the source from which TCR beta CDR3 regions were amplified. A first-round RT-PCR of the TCR CDR3 used the HTBI primer set. TCRdb re-analysed the multiplex PCR reads in MiXCR, keeping a single row per CDR3 protein. The sample comprises hundreds of thousands of distinct CDR3 sequences, approximately 15% of which are singletons, and 13% to 15% rests with the top ten. The sample comprised blood. The receptor source for this set is a woman in her late teens or twenties with Graves' hyperthyroidism.

The chain is built from TRBV9 and TRBJ1-2; D call uncertain. CDR1 is SGDLS, CDR2 YYNGEE, per germline. Trimming cost V 0 bases and J 8 bases, with 14 bases left between them. The CDR3 runs 14 residues. The CDR3 DNA sequence: TGTGCCAGCAGCGTAGGGTGGCAGCCTCTAGGCTACACCTTC. This sequence encodes CASSVGWQPLGYTF.

This clonotype was observed a few times. V usage is TRBV28 and J usage is TRBJ1-5, with D unclear. V lost 6 bases, J lost 0 bases, and 6 bases lay in between. CDR1 MDHEN and CDR2 SYDVKM come from the germline V gene. This CDR3 has 13 amino acids. The chain's CDR3 is CASRLISNQPQHF. In DNA, the CDR3 is TGTGCCAGCAGACTGATTAGCAATCAGCCCCAGCATTTT.

This clonotype was seen ten or more times. The V and J genes are TRBV7-2 and TRBJ2-5; D is undetermined. Trimming took off 1 base at V and 3 bases at J, with 6 bases between the two ends. From germline, CDR1 is SGHTA and CDR2 FQGNSA. The CDR3 has 13 amino acids. CDR3 loop: CASSLGWEETQYF. CDR3 DNA: TGTGCCAGCAGCTTAGGGTGGGAAGAGACCCAGTACTTC.

A remark on this clonotype: A read error may explain this, as a much larger clone is one base away. J is TRBJ2-7 and V is TRBV20-1; D is tentatively TRBD1 or TRBD2 (5 bases each). The CDR3 sequence is 12 residues long. Germline-derived CDR1 and CDR2 are DFQATT and SNEGSKA (reference sequence). The CDR3 sequence is CNSRDRPYEQYF. The CDR3 DNA reads as TGCAACTCCCGGGACCGACCCTACGAGCAGTACTTC.

This clonotype was detected many times. The rearrangement uses TRBV10-3 and TRBJ1-1, with unresolved D. The V end lost 2 bases, the J end lost 4 bases, and 8 bases lay between the germline ends. The length of the CDR3 is 13 residues. Germline V gives CDR1 ENHRY, CDR2 SYGVKD. The DNA for the CDR3 is TGTGCCATCAGTGAGAGGTTGAGCACTGAAGCTTTCTTT. Translation: CAISERLSTEAFF.

This clonotype was counted ten times or more. J is TRBJ2-7 and V is TRBV20-1; D call uncertain. V lost 3 bases and J 3 bases, leaving 12 bases between the germline ends. Germline loops: CDR1 DFQATT, CDR2 SNEGSKA (reference sequence). This CDR3 is built from 13 residues. For the CDR3, the DNA is TGCAGTGCTAGTTTGTCAACACGCTACGAGCAGTACTTC. Protein: CSASLSTRYEQYF.

The chain joins TRBV6-1 to TRBJ1-1; 9 bases match TRBD1. Trimming at V came to 7 bases and at J to 0 bases, leaving 12 bases not matched to a gene. Looked up from germline, CDR1 is MNHNS and CDR2 is SASEGT. This CDR3 has 17 amino acids. CDR3 bases: TGTGCCAGCACCGAAGGACAGGGGTTTTCGGTGAACACTGAAGCTTTCTTT. Its protein is CASTEGQGFSVNTEAFF.

In its sample, this clonotype was seen many times. The CDR3 spells CASRVGESYNEQFF. DNA of the CDR3: TGCGCCAGCAGGGTGGGAGAGTCCTACAATGAGCAGTTCTTC. The rearrangement uses TRBV5-1 and TRBJ2-1; the D gene is possibly TRBD2 (5 bases). This CDR3 is 14 amino acids long. Germline CDR1 SGHRS, CDR2 YFSETQ. The V end lost 5 bases, the J end lost 1 base, and 10 bases lay between the germline ends.

This clonotype was found many times. V and J are TRBV20-1 and TRBJ2-1; TRBD2 aligns across 8 bases. The CDR3 is made up of 15 amino acids. Germline V lookup: CDR1 DFQATT, CDR2 SNEGSKA (reference sequence). J gave up 8 bases and V 0 bases, and 9 bases lay outside the gene matches. The CDR3 region is CSARERGAPKDEQFF. CDR3 DNA sequence: TGCAGTGCTAGAGAGCGGGGGGCCCCTAAGGATGAGCAGTTCTTC.

The DNA of the CDR3 is TGCAGTGCTCCCTTATTTTCCCAGGGGAGAGAAACAGATACGCAGTATTTT. Residues: CSAPLFSQGRETDTQYF. The V call is TRBV20-1, the J call TRBJ2-3, with TRBD1 as a possible D gene (6 bases). V was trimmed by 5 bases and J by 3 bases, leaving 24 bases between them. Germline CDR1 is DFQATT and CDR2 is SNEGSKA (reference sequence). The CDR3 runs to 17 residues.

This clonotype was seen repeatedly, ten times or more. The chain carries TRBV6-1 and TRBJ1-5, with D perhaps matching TRBD1 (6 bases). The V and J ends lost 9 bases and 3 bases respectively, with 15 bases between them. Germline V gives CDR1 MNHNS, CDR2 SASEGT. The CDR3 covers 14 residues. The chain's CDR3 is CASSDGQNNQPQHF. The CDR3 DNA is TGTGCCAGTAGCGACGGACAGAACAATCAGCCCCAGCATTTT.

In this sample, this clonotype turned up a few times. The V gene is TRBV10-1, the J gene TRBJ1-2, with D hard to call. CDR3 length: 13 amino acids. The germline CDR1 and CDR2 sequences are WNHNN and SYGVQD (reference sequence). V shed 3 bases and J shed 2 bases, with 7 bases lying between them. The CDR3 nucleotides read TGCGCCAGCAGTGACGGCAGAAACTATGGCTACACCTTC. Translation: CASSDGRNYGYTF.

This clonotype was detected ten times or more. The chain has TRBV11-2 and TRBJ2-1; D may correspond to TRBD1 or TRBD2 (5 bases each). CDR1 is SGHAT and CDR2 is FQNNGV in the germline V gene. The CDR3 runs to 17 residues. V was shortened by 1 base and J by 0 bases, with 13 bases between the two germline ends. CDR3 nucleotide sequence: TGTGCCAGCAGCTTAGTCGGGACCTTGAGCTCCTACAATGAGCAGTTCTTC. Translated: CASSLVGTLSSYNEQFF.

This clonotype occurred a few times. This chain connects TRBV12-3 or TRBV12-4 to TRBJ2-1; 8 nucleotides line up with TRBD1. Germline trimming cut 5 bases from V and 5 bases from J; bases unmatched to any gene: 5. This CDR3 comprises 14 residues. The CDR3 here is CASSGWTGNNEQFF. The DNA for the CDR3 is TGTGCCAGCAGTGGATGGACAGGGAACAATGAGCAGTTCTTC.

This clonotype has just a few counts. The chain combines TRBV10-3 with TRBJ2-3; D perhaps matches TRBD2 (5 bases). V was shortened by 3 bases and J by 4 bases, with 14 bases between the two germline ends. The CDR3 extends over 15 amino acids. The V gene's germline CDR1 is ENHRY and CDR2 SYGVKD. CDR3 region: CAISEGSTSADTQYF. Written as DNA, the CDR3 is TGTGCCATCAGTGAAGGGAGTACGTCAGCAGATACGCAGTATTTT.